This TCR beta chain was captured by sequencing in a study of early T cells in non-severe SARS-CoV-2 infection. Study summary: Sequencing was performed on bulk RNA from unsorted whole blood, leaving chains unpaired.

This clonotype was seen more than once but under ten times. Researchers attached unique molecular identifiers to individual cDNA molecules. TCRdb ran MiXCR on the 5' RACE reads and lists one entry per CDR3 protein. Of some 57,000 distinct CDR3 sequences listed, roughly 9% are singletons. J gave up 8 bases and V 3 bases, and 4 bases lay outside the gene matches. CDR3 length equals 13 residues. Input material: whole blood. This clonotype originated in an adult who was a healthcare worker with PCR-confirmed SARS-CoV-2 infection or an uninfected control (not recorded which). The V gene is TRBV12-3 or TRBV12-4, the J gene TRBJ2-7; 10 bases map to TRBD1. The CDR3 is CASSLGGQGKQYF. The CDR3, as DNA: TGTGCCAGCAGTTTGGGGGGACAGGGGAAGCAGTACTTC.